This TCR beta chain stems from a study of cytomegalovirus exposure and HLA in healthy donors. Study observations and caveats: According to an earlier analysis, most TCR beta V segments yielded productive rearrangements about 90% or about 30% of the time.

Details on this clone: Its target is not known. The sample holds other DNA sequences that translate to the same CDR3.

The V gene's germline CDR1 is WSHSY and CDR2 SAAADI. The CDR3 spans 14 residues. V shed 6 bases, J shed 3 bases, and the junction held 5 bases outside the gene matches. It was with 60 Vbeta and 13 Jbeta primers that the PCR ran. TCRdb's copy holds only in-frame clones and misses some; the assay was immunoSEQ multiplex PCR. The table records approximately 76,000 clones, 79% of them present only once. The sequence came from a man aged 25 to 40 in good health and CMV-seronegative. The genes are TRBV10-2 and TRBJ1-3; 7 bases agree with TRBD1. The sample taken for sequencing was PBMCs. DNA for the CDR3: TGCGCCAGCAGCAGGGGGTTGGATGGAAACACCATATATTTT. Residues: CASSRGLDGNTIYF.